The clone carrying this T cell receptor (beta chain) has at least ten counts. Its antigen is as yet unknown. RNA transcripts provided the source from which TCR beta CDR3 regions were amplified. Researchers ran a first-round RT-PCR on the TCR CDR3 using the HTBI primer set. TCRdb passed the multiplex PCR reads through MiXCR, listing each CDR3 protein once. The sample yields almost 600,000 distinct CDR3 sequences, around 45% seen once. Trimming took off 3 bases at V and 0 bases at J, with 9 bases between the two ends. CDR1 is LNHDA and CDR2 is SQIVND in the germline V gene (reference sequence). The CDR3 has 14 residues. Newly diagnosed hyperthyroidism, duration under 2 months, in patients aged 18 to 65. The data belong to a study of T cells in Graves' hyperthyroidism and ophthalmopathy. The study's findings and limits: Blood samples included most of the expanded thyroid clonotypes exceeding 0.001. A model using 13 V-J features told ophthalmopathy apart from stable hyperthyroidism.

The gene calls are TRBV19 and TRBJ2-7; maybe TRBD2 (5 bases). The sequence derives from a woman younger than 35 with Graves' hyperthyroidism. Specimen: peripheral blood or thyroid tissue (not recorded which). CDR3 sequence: CASSMSSASYEQYF. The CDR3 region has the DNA TGTGCCAGTAGTATGAGTAGCGCCTCCTACGAGCAGTACTTC.